Here is one TCR beta chain with its context. The assay was immunoSEQ multiplex PCR, and TCRdb's table has in-frame clones only and misses some. The data hold approximately 44,000 clones, with approximately 80% observed a single time. The CDR3 extends over 15 amino acids. CDR1 and CDR2 (germline): KGHSH, LQKENI. Deletions cut 3 bases from V and 9 bases from J, with 18 bases between. The sample comes from a study of OX40 agonist ivuxolimab in advanced cancers. The source was CD4+ or CD8+ T cells sorted from blood, collected in a trial of the OX40 agonist ivuxolimab. This TCR came from an adult with an advanced solid tumor such as melanoma, head and neck, liver or kidney cancer. The chain has TRBV18 and TRBJ2-1; either TRBD1 or TRBD2 may supply D (5 bases each). CDR3 residues: CASSPQGDMPSEQFF. For the CDR3, the DNA is TGTGCCAGCTCACCCCAGGGAGACATGCCGAGTGAGCAGTTCTTC.